This T cell receptor (beta chain) was obtained from a study of T cell changes during pregnancy in multiple sclerosis. Data came from immunoSEQ multiplex PCR; TCRdb stores just in-frame clones and leaves some out. The table includes roughly 40,000 clones, roughly 90% detected once. Germline CDR1 reads MNHNY; CDR2 reads SVGAGI (reference sequence). The CDR3 has 11 residues. The V end was cut by 7 bases, the J end by 9 bases, with 10 bases between. This TCR came from a female donor with multiple sclerosis, enrolled in a pregnancy study. Sequenced material: CD8+ T cells from peripheral blood mononuclear cells, taken in the first trimester of pregnancy. The V call is TRBV6-6, the J call TRBJ2-1; D call uncertain. CDR3 amino acids: CASTSGSEQFF. The DNA for the CDR3 is TGTGCCAGCACCTCCGGTAGTGAGCAGTTCTTC.